This record covers a single TCR beta chain. The sample belongs to a study of Tregs in tolerant kidney transplant recipients. Related graft donors supplied nonmyeloablative bone marrow transplants, and mixed chimerism was transient. Measured with immunoSEQ multiplex PCR; TCRdb has only the in-frame clones, and not every one. The table includes roughly 80,000 clones, 91% detected once. Germline V gene lookup returns CDR1 LGHNA and CDR2 YSLEER. With V trimmed by 0 bases and J by 5 bases, 4 bases remained unmatched. The CDR3 length is 15 residues. The V call is TRBV4-3, the J call TRBJ2-5, with 9 positions matching TRBD1. The sequences come from CD4+ T cells from blood (PBMCs), collected 24 months after the transplant. This sequence originates from a human patient who received a combined kidney and bone marrow transplant. Some T cells may be transferred from the graft donor. The CDR3 DNA sequence: TGCGCCAGCAGCCAAGATCTAGGGACAGGGGAGACCCAGTACTTC. Its protein product is CASSQDLGTGETQYF.